These 25 T cell receptor beta chains were all obtained from the same sample, sequenced in a study of identical twins. TCRdb re-called the 5' RACE reads through MiXCR, storing one row per CDR3 protein. The sample has 400,000 to 650,000 distinct CDR3 sequences, roughly a fifth seen once; the top ten hold 0.91%. The data were also submitted as part of a second study, on T cells expressing NK-cell markers.

Sequencing was done on a sample of CD4+ T cells sorted from blood. Receptors were obtained from a woman between 18 and 29 years old in good health.

This clonotype showed up just a few times. The rearrangement links TRBV7-8 to TRBJ1-1; D is unresolved. CDR1 is SGHVS, CDR2 FQNEAQ, per germline. V gave up 8 bases and J gave up 4 bases, with 17 bases separating them. The length of the CDR3 is 14 residues. This chain's CDR3 is CASALMRDGTEAFF. In DNA, the CDR3 is TGTGCCAGCGCCCTAATGCGTGACGGCACTGAAGCTTTCTTT.

The V call is TRBV7-9, the J call TRBJ1-2, with unresolved D. The CDR3 loop spans 12 amino acids. Trimming cost V 10 bases and J 6 bases, with 15 bases left between them. CDR1 is SEHNR, CDR2 FQNEAQ, per germline (reference sequence). CDR3 sequence: CATYHALDGYTF. CDR3 nucleotides: TGTGCCACCTATCACGCCCTAGATGGCTACACCTTC. Full variable domain (rest looked up from reference TRBV7-9 and TRBJ1-2): DTGVSQNPRHKITKRGQNVTFRCDPISEHNRLYWYRQTLGQGPEFLTYFQNEAQLEKSRLLSDRFSAERPKGSFSTLEIQRTEQGDSAMYLCATYHALDGYTFGSGTRLTVV.

This clonotype showed up just a few times. The chain carries TRBV5-1 and TRBJ2-3; 13 bases fit TRBD2. The CDR3 contains 17 residues. J gave up 6 bases and V 0 bases, and 7 bases lay outside the gene matches. CDR1 SGHRS and CDR2 YFSETQ come from the germline V gene. CDR3 DNA sequence: TGCGCCAGCAGCTTGGGACTAGCGGGAGGCCGGGACGATACGCAGTATTTT. It specifies CASSLGLAGGRDDTQYF. Supplemented by reference TRBV5-1 and TRBJ2-3, the full variable domain reads KAGVTQTPRYLIKTRGQQVTLSCSPISGHRSVSWYQQTPGQGLQFLFEYFSETQRNKGNFPGRFSGRQFSNSRSEMNVSTLELGDSALYLCASSLGLAGGRDDTQYFGPGTRLTVL.

This rearrangement joins TRBV3-1 to TRBJ2-5, with 9 bases that match TRBD2. This CDR3 spans 15 amino acids. The germline CDR1 and CDR2 sequences are LGHDT and YNNKEL (reference sequence). Unmatched junction bases numbered 6, after V lost 5 bases and J lost 2 bases. CDR3 sequence reads: CASSTRGGLQETQYF. The CDR3 coding sequence is TGTGCCAGCAGCACGCGGGGGGGCCTACAAGAGACCCAGTACTTC.

The chain combines TRBV10-3 with TRBJ2-3, with 8 bases fitting TRBD2. CDR1 is ENHRY, CDR2 SYGVKD, per germline. CDR3 size: 16 residues. V was pared by 6 bases and J by 1 base, with 9 bases of the junction left unmatched. CDR3 DNA: TGTGCCATCAGCCCAGCGGGGGATCCCGGCACAGATACGCAGTATTTT. This gives the protein CAISPAGDPGTDTQYF.

The table lists this clonotype with many counts. The rearrangement uses TRBV12-3 or TRBV12-4 and TRBJ2-7; perhaps TRBD2 as D (7 bases). CDR3 length equals 14 residues. The germline V and J ends were trimmed by 7 bases and 2 bases, with 15 bases remaining between them. Here the CDR3 reads CASTEGRGPYEQYF. The CDR3 region has the DNA TGTGCCAGCACCGAGGGGCGGGGGCCCTACGAGCAGTACTTC.

The chain couples TRBV6-5 to TRBJ2-7, with D possibly called TRBD1 or TRBD2 (5 bases each). Per germline, CDR1 MNHEY and CDR2 SVGAGI. V was trimmed by 2 bases and J by 2 bases, leaving 16 bases between them. The CDR3 contains 16 residues. For the CDR3, the DNA is TGTGCCAGCAGTTACAGTAAGCGAGGGACCCCCTACGAGCAGTACTTC. It translates to CASSYSKRGTPYEQYF.

J is TRBJ2-1 and V is TRBV12-3 or TRBV12-4, with TRBD2 identical over 13 bases. Trimming removed 6 bases from V and 13 bases from J; junction bases left unmatched: 9. The CDR3 extends over 14 amino acids. The CDR3 nucleotides are TGTGCCAGCAGGTCTTCGGGACTAGCGGGACAACAGTTCTTC. This gives the protein CASRSSGLAGQQFF.

This clonotype was seen more than once but under ten times. The rearrangement joins TRBV12-3 or TRBV12-4 to TRBJ1-1, with unresolved D. The CDR3 runs 13 residues. Deletions cut 7 bases from V and 5 bases from J, with 14 bases between. The CDR3 region has the DNA TGTGCCAGCAACTTACGAGGGAGGACTGAAGCTTTCTTT. As protein: CASNLRGRTEAFF.

The rearrangement uses TRBV20-1 and TRBJ1-1, with unresolved D. The V end was cut by 6 bases, the J end by 4 bases, with 12 bases between. The CDR3 is 12 amino acids. Per germline, CDR1 DFQATT and CDR2 SNEGSKA (reference sequence). The CDR3 coding sequence is TGCAGTGCCCTAGGCAGAGGCACTGAAGCTTTCTTT. Protein product: CSALGRGTEAFF.

The table lists this clonotype with a few counts. The V and J genes are TRBV10-1 and TRBJ2-1; D is ambiguous. The V gene's germline CDR1 is WNHNN and CDR2 SYGVQD (reference sequence). V was trimmed by 6 bases and J by 3 bases, leaving 12 bases between them. There are 14 residues in the CDR3. The CDR3 DNA reads TGCGCCAGCAGGCGCCTTGACGTCTACAATGAGCAGTTCTTC. This sequence encodes CASRRLDVYNEQFF.

The V call is TRBV7-2, the J call TRBJ2-1; 14 bases fit TRBD2. After removal of 0 bases from V and 12 bases from J, the junction contained 4 bases not matched to a gene. CDR1 and CDR2 from the germline V gene are SGHTA and FQGNSA. This CDR3 is 15 amino acids long. The DNA for the CDR3 is TGTGCCAGCAGCTTAGCGGGACTAGCGGGAGTGTTGCAGTTCTTC. Translation: CASSLAGLAGVLQFF.

The chain employs TRBV13 and TRBJ2-7, with TRBD1 identical over 8 bases. Per germline, CDR1 PRHDT and CDR2 FYEKMQ (reference sequence). CDR3 length: 15 residues. V was pared by 2 bases and J by 6 bases, with 9 bases of the junction left unmatched. This CDR3 is CASSLLGQGPSEQYF. CDR3 DNA: TGTGCCAGCAGCTTATTAGGACAGGGACCGAGCGAGCAGTACTTC. Combining the CDR3 with reference TRBV13 and TRBJ2-7 gives the whole variable domain AAGVIQSPRHLIKEKRETATLKCYPIPRHDTVYWYQQGPGQDPQFLISFYEKMQSDKGSIPDRFSAQQFSDYHSELNMSSLELGDSALYFCASSLLGQGPSEQYFGPGTRLTVT.

The chain is built from TRBV7-9 and TRBJ2-5; TRBD1 might be the D (6 bases). This CDR3 comprises 13 residues. Germline lookup yields CDR1 SEHNR and CDR2 FQNEAQ (reference sequence). Trimming removed 6 bases from V and 4 bases from J, with 12 bases in between. In nucleotides, the CDR3 is TGTGCCAGCAGTTCCAGGGGAACAGAGACCCAGTACTTC. This gives the protein CASSSRGTETQYF.

The chain recombines TRBV4-2 with TRBJ2-7; D is unclear. This CDR3 comprises 14 residues. Looked up from germline, CDR1 is LGHNA and CDR2 is YNFKEQ. V shed 1 base and J shed 2 bases, with 9 bases lying between them. DNA of the CDR3: TGTGCCAGCAGCCAAGTAGTGAGGACCTACGAGCAGTACTTC. This sequence encodes CASSQVVRTYEQYF.

CDR3 amino acids: CASSLQVASYEQYF. The CDR3, as DNA: TGCGCCAGCAGCTTGCAGGTAGCCTCCTACGAGCAGTACTTC. The chain carries TRBV5-1 and TRBJ2-7; D unresolved. Germline CDR1 and CDR2: SGHRS and YFSETQ. This CDR3 spans 14 amino acids. The ends were cut back, 1 base at V and 0 bases at J, with 8 bases in the middle.

This clonotype was observed many times. The rearrangement links TRBV29-1 to TRBJ2-7; TRBD2 matches at 13 bases. The V and J ends lost 5 bases and 0 bases, in that order; junction bases with no gene match: 1. The CDR3 spans 14 residues. Germline-derived CDR1 and CDR2 are SQVTM and ANQGSEA. CDR3: CSVRTSGSSYEQYF. CDR3 coding DNA: TGCAGCGTTCGGACTAGCGGGAGCTCCTACGAGCAGTACTTC.

This clonotype showed up many times. The chain recombines TRBV11-2 with TRBJ1-4; weak D call: TRBD1 (5 bases). CDR1 is SGHAT and CDR2 is FQNNGV in the germline V gene. This CDR3 has 20 amino acids. Trimming took 5 bases from V and 4 from J, leaving 29 bases between them. The CDR3 spells CASSPRTTLSWDSDNEKLFF. The CDR3 coding sequence is TGTGCCAGCAGCCCGAGAACGACACTGTCATGGGACTCAGATAATGAAAAACTGTTTTTT.

The table lists this clonotype with a few counts. The chain uses TRBV12-3 or TRBV12-4 and TRBJ1-3; D not resolved. Deletions cut 5 bases from V and 4 bases from J, with 9 bases between. The CDR3 is 13 residues long. In nucleotides, the CDR3 is TGTGCCAGCAGTGCGACTGGGGGAAACACCATATATTTT. It specifies CASSATGGNTIYF.

As regards this clonotype: A much larger clone lies one base from this, so it may be a read error. The V and J genes are TRBV12-3 or TRBV12-4 and TRBJ2-2; D remains unclear. Deletions cut 5 bases from V and 3 bases from J, with 4 bases between. There are 12 residues in the CDR3. The CDR3 DNA is TGTGCCAGCAGTAAGGACACCGGGGAGCTGTTTTTT. Translation: CASSKDTGELFF.

V and J are TRBV20-1 and TRBJ2-2; perhaps TRBD1 as D (6 bases). CDR1 is DFQATT, CDR2 SNEGSKA, per germline (reference sequence). The CDR3 totals 14 residues. V lost 2 bases, J lost 2 bases, and 9 bases lay in between. This CDR3 is CSARRQVNTGELFF. CDR3 DNA: TGCAGTGCTAGAAGACAGGTCAACACCGGGGAGCTGTTTTTT.

The genes are TRBV20-1 and TRBJ2-7, with D perhaps matching TRBD2 (6 bases). V dropped 5 bases and J dropped 2 bases, with 10 bases sitting between them. The CDR3 covers 12 residues. CDR1 is DFQATT, CDR2 SNEGSKA, per germline (reference sequence). CDR3 loop: CSARGTPYEQYF. CDR3 in DNA: TGCAGTGCTCGGGGGACTCCCTACGAGCAGTACTTC.

This clonotype was recorded at least ten times. At one end the junction does not follow the germline gene, possibly because of a read error. J is TRBJ1-5 and V is TRBV6-2 or TRBV6-3; D is undetermined. The V gene's germline CDR1 is MNHEY and CDR2 SVGEGT. The CDR3 contains 13 residues. CDR3: CASRPNGNQAQHF. CDR3 DNA: TGTGCCAGCAGGCCTAATGGGAATCAGGCCCAGCATTTT.

The chain carries TRBV6-2 or TRBV6-3 and TRBJ2-1, with TRBD2 matching over 9 bases. Trimming took 0 bases from V and 7 from J; bases not matched to a gene: 1. This CDR3 spans 14 amino acids. CDR1 is MNHEY, CDR2 SVGEGT, per germline. In DNA, the CDR3 is TGTGCCAGCAGTTACTCTAGCGGGAGAAATGAGCAGTTCTTC. Amino acids: CASSYSSGRNEQFF.

This clonotype has only one observation. V and J are TRBV6-5 and TRBJ2-3; the match to TRBD1 covers 8 bases. The V and J ends lost 0 bases and 0 bases, in that order; junction bases with no gene match: 2. Looked up from germline, CDR1 is MNHEY and CDR2 is SVGAGI. CDR3 length: 16 amino acids. CDR3 region: CASSYSGQASTDTQYF. In DNA form, the CDR3 reads TGTGCCAGCAGTTACTCGGGACAGGCTAGCACAGATACGCAGTATTTT.